The present T cell receptor beta chain was sequenced within a study of cytomegalovirus exposure and HLA in healthy donors. Concerning this clone: What it recognizes is unknown.

V was clipped by 2 bases and J by 11 bases, with 7 bases between them. This CDR3 is 12 amino acids long. CDR1 LNHDA and CDR2 SQIVND come from the germline V gene (reference sequence). Study conclusions and caveats: Reported results showed that the classifier diagnosed cytomegalovirus status with high specificity and sensitivity. Per published accounts, TCR beta sequences correctly predicted the HLA-A and HLA-B alleles of most subjects. There was a cluster of highly shared sequence variants that was likely a sequencing artifact.

The PCR ran on 60 Vbeta and 13 Jbeta primers. TCRdb keeps only in-frame clones here, not all; method: immunoSEQ multiplex PCR. The sample gives more than 85,000 clones, about 79% of which show up once; approximately 3.3% is in the top ten. The source of this sequence is a male donor in good health and CMV-seropositive. The V and J genes are TRBV19 and TRBJ1-6; D call uncertain. Input material: PBMCs. This chain's CDR3 is CASSINRAPLHF. The CDR3 DNA follows: TGTGCCAGTAGTATAAACCGGGCACCCCTCCACTTT.